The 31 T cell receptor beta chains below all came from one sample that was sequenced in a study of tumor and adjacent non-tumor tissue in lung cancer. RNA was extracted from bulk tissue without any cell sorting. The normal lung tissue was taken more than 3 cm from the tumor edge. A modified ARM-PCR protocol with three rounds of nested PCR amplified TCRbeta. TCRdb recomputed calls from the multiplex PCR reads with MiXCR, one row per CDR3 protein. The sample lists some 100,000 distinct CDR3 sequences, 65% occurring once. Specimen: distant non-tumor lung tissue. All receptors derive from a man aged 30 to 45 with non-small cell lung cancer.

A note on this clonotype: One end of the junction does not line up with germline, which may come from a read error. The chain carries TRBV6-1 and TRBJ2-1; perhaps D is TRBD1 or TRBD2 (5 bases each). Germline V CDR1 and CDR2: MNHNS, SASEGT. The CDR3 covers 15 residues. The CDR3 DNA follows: TGTGCCAGCAGTGAAGAAGGATGGGGGTACTATGAGCAGTTCTTT. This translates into CASSEEGWGYYEQFF.

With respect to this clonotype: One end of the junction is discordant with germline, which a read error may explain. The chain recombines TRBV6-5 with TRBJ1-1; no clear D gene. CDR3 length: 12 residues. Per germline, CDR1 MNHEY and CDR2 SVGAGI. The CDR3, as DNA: TGTGCCAGCAGTTACTCACACACTGAAGCTTCCTTT. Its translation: CASSYSHTEASF.

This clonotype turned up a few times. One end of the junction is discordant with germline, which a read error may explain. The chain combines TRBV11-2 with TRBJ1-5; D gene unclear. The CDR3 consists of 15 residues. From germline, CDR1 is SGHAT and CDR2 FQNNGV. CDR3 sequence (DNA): TGTACCAGCAGCTTAAACCGAATGTCCAATCAGCCTCAGCATTTT. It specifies CTSSLNRMSNQPQHF.

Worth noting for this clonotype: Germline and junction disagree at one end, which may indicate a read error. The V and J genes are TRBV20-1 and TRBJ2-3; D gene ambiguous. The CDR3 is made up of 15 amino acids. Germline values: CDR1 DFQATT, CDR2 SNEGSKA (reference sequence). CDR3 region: CNARDREALGRTQYF. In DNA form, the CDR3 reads TGCAATGCTAGAGATCGAGAGGCTCTCGGACGTACGCAGTATTTT.

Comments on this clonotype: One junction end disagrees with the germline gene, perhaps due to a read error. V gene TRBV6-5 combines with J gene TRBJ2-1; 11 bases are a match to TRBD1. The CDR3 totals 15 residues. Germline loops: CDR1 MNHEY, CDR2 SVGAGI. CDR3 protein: CASTSGQGAVHEQLF. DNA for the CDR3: TGTGCCAGCACTTCCGGACAGGGGGCAGTCCATGAGCAGCTCTTC.

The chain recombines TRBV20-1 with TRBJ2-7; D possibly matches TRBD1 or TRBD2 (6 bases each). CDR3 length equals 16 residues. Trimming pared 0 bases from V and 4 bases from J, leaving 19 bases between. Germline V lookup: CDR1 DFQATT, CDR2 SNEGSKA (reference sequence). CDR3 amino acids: CSARDQWRGETYEQYF. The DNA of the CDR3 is TGCAGTGCTAGAGATCAGTGGAGGGGGGAGACGTACGAGCAGTACTTC.

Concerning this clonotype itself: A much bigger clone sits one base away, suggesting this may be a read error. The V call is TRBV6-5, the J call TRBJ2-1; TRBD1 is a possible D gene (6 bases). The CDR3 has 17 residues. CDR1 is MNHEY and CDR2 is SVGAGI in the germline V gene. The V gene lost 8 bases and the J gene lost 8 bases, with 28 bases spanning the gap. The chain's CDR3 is CASCCPMWRGDMDEQFF. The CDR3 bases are TGTGCCAGCTGCTGCCCAATGTGGAGAGGGGACATGGATGAGCAGTTCTTC.

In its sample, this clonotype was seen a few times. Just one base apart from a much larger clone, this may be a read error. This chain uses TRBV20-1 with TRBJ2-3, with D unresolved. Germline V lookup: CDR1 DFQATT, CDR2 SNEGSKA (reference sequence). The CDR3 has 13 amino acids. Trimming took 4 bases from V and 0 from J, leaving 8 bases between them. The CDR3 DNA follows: TGCAGTGCTACTCACCTTAGCACAGATACGCAGTATTTT. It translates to CSATHLSTDTQYF.

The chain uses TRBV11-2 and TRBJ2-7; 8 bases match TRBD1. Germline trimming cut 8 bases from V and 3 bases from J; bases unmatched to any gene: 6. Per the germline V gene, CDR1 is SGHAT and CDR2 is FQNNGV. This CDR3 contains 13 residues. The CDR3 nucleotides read TGTGCCAGCTGCAGGGGGCAGGTCTACGAGCAGTACTTC. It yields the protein CASCRGQVYEQYF.

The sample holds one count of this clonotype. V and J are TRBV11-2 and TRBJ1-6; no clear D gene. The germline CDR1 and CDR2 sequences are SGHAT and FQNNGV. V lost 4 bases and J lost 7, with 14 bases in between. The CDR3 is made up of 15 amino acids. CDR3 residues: CASSSLSGPNSPLHF. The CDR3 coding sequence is TGTGCCAGCAGCTCCCTGAGTGGGCCCAATTCACCCCTCCACTTT.

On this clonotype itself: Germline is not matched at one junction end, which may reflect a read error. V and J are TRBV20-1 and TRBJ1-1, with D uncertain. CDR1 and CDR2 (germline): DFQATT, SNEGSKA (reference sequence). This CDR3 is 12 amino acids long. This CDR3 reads CGAIKANTEAFF. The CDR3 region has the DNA TGCGGTGCGATAAAAGCAAACACTGAAGCTTTCTTT.

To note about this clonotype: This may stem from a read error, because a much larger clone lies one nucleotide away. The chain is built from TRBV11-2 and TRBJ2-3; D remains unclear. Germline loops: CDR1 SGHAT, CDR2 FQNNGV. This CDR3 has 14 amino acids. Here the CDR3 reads CASSSLTYADTHYF. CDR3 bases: TGTGCCAGCAGCTCCCTCACGTATGCAGATACGCACTATTTT.

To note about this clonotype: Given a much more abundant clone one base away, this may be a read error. CDR3 nucleotides: TGTGTCAGCAGTGAAACTAGCGGGAGCACAGATAGGCAGTATTTT. This codes for CVSSETSGSTDRQYF. The gene calls are TRBV6-1 and TRBJ2-3; 11 bases fit TRBD2. The length of the CDR3 is 15 residues. CDR1 MNHNS and CDR2 SASEGT come from the germline V gene.

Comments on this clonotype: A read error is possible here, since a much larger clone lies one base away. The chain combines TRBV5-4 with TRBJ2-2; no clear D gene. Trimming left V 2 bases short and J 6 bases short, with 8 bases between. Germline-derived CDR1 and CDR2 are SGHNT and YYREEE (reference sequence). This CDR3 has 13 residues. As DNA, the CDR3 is TGTGCCAGCAGCTTATCGGACGCCGGGGAGCTGTTTTTT. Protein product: CASSLSDAGELFF.

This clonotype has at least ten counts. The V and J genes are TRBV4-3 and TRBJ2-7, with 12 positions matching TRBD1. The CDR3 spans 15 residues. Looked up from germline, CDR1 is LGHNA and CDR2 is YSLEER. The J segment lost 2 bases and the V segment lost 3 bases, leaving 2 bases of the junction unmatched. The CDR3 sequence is CASSQGQGAAYEQYF. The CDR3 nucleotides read TGCGCCAGCAGCCAGGGACAGGGGGCTGCCTACGAGCAGTACTTC.

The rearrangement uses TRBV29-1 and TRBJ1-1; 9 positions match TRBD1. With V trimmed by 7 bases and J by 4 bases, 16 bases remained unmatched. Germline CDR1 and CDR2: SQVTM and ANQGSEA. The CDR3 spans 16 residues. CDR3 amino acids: CSAGGQGVRMSTEAFF. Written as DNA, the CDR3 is TGCAGCGCTGGGGGACAGGGAGTCAGAATGAGCACTGAAGCTTTCTTT.

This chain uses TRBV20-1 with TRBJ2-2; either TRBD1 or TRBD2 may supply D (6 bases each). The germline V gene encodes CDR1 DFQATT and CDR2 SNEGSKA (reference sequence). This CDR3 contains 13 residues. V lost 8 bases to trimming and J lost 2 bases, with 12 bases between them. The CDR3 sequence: CSKLGGNTGELFF. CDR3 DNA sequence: TGCAGTAAGCTCGGGGGCAACACCGGGGAGCTGTTTTTT.

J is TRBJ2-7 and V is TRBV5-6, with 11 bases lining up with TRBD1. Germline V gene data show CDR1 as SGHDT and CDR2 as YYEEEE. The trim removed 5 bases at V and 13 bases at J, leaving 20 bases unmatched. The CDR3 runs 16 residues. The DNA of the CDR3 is TGTGCCAGCAGTTCGGGAAAGGGACAGGGGGTCGCCGAGTACTACTTC. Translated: CASSSGKGQGVAEYYF.

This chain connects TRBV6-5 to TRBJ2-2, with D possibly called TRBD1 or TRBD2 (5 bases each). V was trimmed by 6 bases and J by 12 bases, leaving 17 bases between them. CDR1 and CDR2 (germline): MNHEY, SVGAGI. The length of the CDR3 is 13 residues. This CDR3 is CASRRDDFGKLFF. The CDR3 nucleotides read TGTGCCAGCAGACGGGACGACTTTGGGAAGCTGTTTTTT.

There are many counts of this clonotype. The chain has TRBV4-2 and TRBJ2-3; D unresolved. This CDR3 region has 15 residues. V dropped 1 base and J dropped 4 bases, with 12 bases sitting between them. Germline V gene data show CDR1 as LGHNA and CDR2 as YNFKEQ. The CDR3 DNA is TGTGCCAGCAGCCAAGGGTCGTCGACTCCAGATACGCAGTATTTT. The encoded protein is CASSQGSSTPDTQYF.

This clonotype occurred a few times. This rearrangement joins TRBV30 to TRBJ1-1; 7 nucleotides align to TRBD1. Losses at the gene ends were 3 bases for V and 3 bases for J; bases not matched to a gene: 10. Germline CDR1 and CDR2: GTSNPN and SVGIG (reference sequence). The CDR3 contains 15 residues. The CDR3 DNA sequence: TGTGCCTGGAGGACAGGGTCGCGGAGTTACACTGAAGCTTTCTTT. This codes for CAWRTGSRSYTEAFF.

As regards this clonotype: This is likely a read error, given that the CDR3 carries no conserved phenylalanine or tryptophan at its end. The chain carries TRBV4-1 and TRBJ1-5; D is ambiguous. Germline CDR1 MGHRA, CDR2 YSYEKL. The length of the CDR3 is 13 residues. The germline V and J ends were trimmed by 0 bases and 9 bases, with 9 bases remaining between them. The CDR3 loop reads CASSQDLGAPQHL. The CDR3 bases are TGCGCCAGCAGCCAAGATTTGGGAGCGCCCCAGCATTTA.

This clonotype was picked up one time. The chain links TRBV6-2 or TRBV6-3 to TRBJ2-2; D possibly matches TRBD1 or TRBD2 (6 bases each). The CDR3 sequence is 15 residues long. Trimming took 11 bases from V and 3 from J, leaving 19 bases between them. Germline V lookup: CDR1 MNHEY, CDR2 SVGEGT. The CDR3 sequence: CADRKGLVDTGELFF. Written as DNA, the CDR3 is TGTGCCGACAGGAAGGGACTTGTAGACACCGGGGAGCTGTTTTTT.

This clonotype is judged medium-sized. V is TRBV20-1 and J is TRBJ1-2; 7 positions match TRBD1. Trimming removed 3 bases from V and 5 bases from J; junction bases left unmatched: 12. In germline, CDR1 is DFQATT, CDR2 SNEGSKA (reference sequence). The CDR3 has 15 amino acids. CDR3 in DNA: TGCAGTGCTAGTATCTTCGGGACAGAGACTTATGGCTACACCTTC. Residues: CSASIFGTETYGYTF.

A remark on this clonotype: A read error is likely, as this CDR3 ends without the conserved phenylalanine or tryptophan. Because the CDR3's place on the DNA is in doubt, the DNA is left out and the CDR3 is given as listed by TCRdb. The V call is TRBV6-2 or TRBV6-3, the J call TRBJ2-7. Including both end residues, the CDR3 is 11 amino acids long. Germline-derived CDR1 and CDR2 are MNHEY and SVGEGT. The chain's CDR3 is CASSLAFEQNL.

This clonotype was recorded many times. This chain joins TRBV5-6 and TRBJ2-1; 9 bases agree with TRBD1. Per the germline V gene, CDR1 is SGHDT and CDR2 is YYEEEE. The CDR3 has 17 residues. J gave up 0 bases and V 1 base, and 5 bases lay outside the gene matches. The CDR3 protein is CASSLRTGASSYNEQFF. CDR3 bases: TGTGCCAGCAGCTTGAGGACAGGGGCAAGCTCCTACAATGAGCAGTTCTTC. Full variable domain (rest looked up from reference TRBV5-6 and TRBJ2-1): DAGVTQSPTHLIKTRGQQVTLRCSPKSGHDTVSWYQQALGQGPQFIFQYYEEEERQRGNFPDRFSGHQFPNYSSELNVNALLLGDSALYLCASSLRTGASSYNEQFFGPGTRLTVL.

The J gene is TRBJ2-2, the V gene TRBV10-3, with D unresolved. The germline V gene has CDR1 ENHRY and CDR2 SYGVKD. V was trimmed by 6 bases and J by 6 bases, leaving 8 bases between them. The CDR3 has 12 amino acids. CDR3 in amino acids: CAIRGSAGELFF. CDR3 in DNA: TGTGCCATCAGAGGGTCCGCCGGGGAGCTGTTTTTT.

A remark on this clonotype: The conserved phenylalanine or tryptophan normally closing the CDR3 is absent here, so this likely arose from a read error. CDR3 in amino acids: CASNTERGATTYQQYY. CDR3 nucleotides: TGTGCCAGCAATACCGAACGCGGGGCAACGACCTACCAGCAGTACTAC. V usage is TRBV6-2 or TRBV6-3 and J usage is TRBJ2-7; D perhaps matches TRBD2 (6 bases). The CDR3 contains 16 residues. CDR1 is MNHEY and CDR2 is SVGEGT in the germline V gene.

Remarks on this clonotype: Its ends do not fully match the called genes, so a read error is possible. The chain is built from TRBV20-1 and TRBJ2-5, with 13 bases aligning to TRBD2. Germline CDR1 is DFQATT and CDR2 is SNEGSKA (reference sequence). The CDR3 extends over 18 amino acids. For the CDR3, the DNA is TGCAGTGCTGACGGACTAGCGGGGGATACTACCCGCCAAGCGACCCAGTACTTT. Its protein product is CSADGLAGDTTRQATQYF.

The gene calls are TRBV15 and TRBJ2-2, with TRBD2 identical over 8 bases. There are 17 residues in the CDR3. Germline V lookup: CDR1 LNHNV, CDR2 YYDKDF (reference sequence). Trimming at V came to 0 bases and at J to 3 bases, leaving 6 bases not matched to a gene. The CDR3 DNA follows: TGTGCCACCAGCAGAGATGGGGCGGGAGGCGACACCGGGGAGCTGTTTTTT. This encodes CATSRDGAGGDTGELFF.

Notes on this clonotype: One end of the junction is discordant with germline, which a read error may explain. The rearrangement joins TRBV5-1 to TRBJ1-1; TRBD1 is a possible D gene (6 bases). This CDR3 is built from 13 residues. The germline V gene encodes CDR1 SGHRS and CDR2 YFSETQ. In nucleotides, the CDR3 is TGCGCCAGCAGCTTGGTCGGGGGCACTGAAACTTTCTTT. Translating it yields CASSLVGGTETFF.